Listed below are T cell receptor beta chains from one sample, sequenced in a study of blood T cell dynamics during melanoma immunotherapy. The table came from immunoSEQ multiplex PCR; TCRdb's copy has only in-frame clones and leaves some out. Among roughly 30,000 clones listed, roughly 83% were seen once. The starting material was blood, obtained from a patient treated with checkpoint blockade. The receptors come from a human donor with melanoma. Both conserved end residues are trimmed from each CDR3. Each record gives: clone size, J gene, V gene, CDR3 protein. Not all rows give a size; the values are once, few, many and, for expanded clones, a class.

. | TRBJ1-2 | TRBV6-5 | ASSYGGNYGYT
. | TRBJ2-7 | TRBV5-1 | ASSSDPSYEQY
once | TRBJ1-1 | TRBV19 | ASSIGKGPTGVTEAF
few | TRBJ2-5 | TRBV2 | ASSEAGGLSGETQY
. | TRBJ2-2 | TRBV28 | ASSSPGNTGELF
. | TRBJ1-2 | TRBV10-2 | ASGGDRANYGYT
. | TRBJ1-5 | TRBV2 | ASSDRTGGSQPQH
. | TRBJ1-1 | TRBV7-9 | ASVPPTGDVEAF
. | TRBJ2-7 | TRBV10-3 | AISEDGNRGSYEQY
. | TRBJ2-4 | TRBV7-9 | ASSSTGTKNIQY
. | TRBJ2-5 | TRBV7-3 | ASSLDTFEETQY
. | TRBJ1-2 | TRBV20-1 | SARGPYGYT
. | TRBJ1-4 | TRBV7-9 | ASSLGAVITNEKLF
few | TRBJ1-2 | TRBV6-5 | ASSYSAGGEGYT
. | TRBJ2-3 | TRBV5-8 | ASSLGTSGRGTDTQY
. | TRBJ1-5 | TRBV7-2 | ASSPDRRLNQPQH
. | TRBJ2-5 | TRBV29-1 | SVGTQIKQY
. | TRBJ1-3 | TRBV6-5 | ASSYSGVSGNTIY
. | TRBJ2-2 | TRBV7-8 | ASSFSGTNTGELF
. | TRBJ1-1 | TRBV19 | ASTPPWAANTEAF
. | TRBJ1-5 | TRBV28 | ASSSTARESQPQH
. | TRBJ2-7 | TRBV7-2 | ASSLFIGEDEQY
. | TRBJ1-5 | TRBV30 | AWSPGTGSQPQH
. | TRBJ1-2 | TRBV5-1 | ASSLDRAANYGYT
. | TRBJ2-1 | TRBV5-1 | ASSLTGLGYNEQF
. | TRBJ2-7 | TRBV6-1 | ASSEDGGSPYEQY
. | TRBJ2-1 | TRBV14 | ASSLSGTSGRPREQF
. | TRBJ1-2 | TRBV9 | ASSVGTGAYGYT